Shown below are 22 T cell receptor beta chains from a single sample sequenced in a study of blood T cells in healthy people across ages. Alongside a J-beta primer mix, a sample-barcoded 5' primer served in a second PCR lasting roughly 6 to 11 cycles. TCRdb used MiXCR to reprocess the 5' RACE reads, holding one entry per CDR3 protein. This table has under 850,000 distinct CDR3 sequences, around 36% appearing once. Sequenced: blood. The receptor source for this set is a man aged 18 to 35 in good health.

This clonotype was recorded a few times. The J gene is TRBJ2-7, the V gene TRBV4-2; D tentatively fits TRBD1 or TRBD2 (5 bases each). Per germline, CDR1 LGHNA and CDR2 YNFKEQ. V lost 1 base, J lost 7 bases, and 20 bases lay in between. The CDR3 is 16 residues long. CDR3 sequence reads: CASSQAGGRSRNEQYF. The CDR3 DNA reads as TGTGCCAGCAGCCAAGCTGGGGGTAGAAGTAGGAATGAGCAGTACTTC.

The chain joins TRBV3-1 to TRBJ1-1; 8 bases map to TRBD1. The J segment lost 6 bases and the V segment lost 5 bases, leaving 8 bases of the junction unmatched. This CDR3 has 14 amino acids. The germline V gene encodes CDR1 LGHDT and CDR2 YNNKEL (reference sequence). The CDR3 sequence: CASSYDRGSSEAFF. DNA of the CDR3: TGTGCCAGCAGCTACGACAGGGGATCTTCTGAAGCTTTCTTT.

The chain joins TRBV4-3 to TRBJ2-5; 8 bases align to TRBD1. The J segment lost 5 bases and the V segment lost 5 bases, leaving 10 bases of the junction unmatched. This CDR3 region has 15 residues. Germline CDR1 LGHNA, CDR2 YSLEER. The CDR3 DNA follows: TGCGCCAGCAGCTCCCGGACAGGGAGGACGGAGACCCAGTACTTC. Its translation: CASSSRTGRTETQYF.

The gene calls are TRBV7-9 and TRBJ2-1; 12 nucleotides line up with TRBD2. CDR1 and CDR2 (germline): SEHNR, FQNEAQ (reference sequence). After removal of 4 bases from V and 2 bases from J, the junction contained 3 bases not matched to a gene. The CDR3 runs to 16 residues. CDR3 loop: CASSSSGGAPYNEQFF. The DNA of the CDR3 is TGTGCCAGCAGCTCTAGCGGGGGGGCCCCCTACAATGAGCAGTTCTTC.

With regard to this clonotype: A much larger clone sits a single nucleotide away, making a read error possible. The J gene is TRBJ2-3, the V gene TRBV12-3 or TRBV12-4, with 9 positions matching TRBD1. The length of the CDR3 is 15 residues. CDR3 sequence: CASRPPGQGTDAQYF. For the CDR3, the DNA is TGTGCCAGCAGACCGCCGGGACAGGGAACAGATGCGCAGTATTTT.

As DNA, the CDR3 is TGTGCCAGCGGAGGGACAGACAGCAATCAGCCCCAGCATTTT. This encodes CASGGTDSNQPQHF. The chain couples TRBV6-1 to TRBJ1-5; 7 nucleotides align to TRBD1. V trimming: 8 bases; J trimming: 1 base; junction bases outside the gene matches: 5. This CDR3 has 14 residues. Germline CDR1 reads MNHNS; CDR2 reads SASEGT.

This clonotype came up many times. The gene calls are TRBV12-3 or TRBV12-4 and TRBJ2-3, with no clear D. This CDR3 has 15 amino acids. Deletions cut 3 bases from V and 0 bases from J, with 10 bases between. CDR3 sequence (DNA): TGTGCCAGCAGTTTTCTGCCATCTAGCACAGATACGCAGTATTTT. Its protein is CASSFLPSSTDTQYF.

Regarding this clonotype: This may arise from a read error, as a much more abundant clone is one base away. This chain uses TRBV7-6 with TRBJ2-7; 7 nucleotides line up with TRBD1. The trim removed 5 bases at V and 3 bases at J, leaving 7 bases unmatched. The CDR3 sequence is 14 residues long. Germline CDR1 SGHVS, CDR2 FNYEAQ. The chain's CDR3 is CASSPGTAYYEQYF. The CDR3 DNA sequence: TGTGCCAGCAGCCCCGGGACAGCCTACTACGAGCAGTACTTC.

In its sample, this clonotype was seen a few times. Since a much larger clone is just one base distant, this may be a read error. Here the CDR3 DNA reads TGTGCCAGCGGTCCAGGGTATACGCGGTATTTT. Amino acid sequence: CASGPGYTRYF. The V gene is TRBV12-3 or TRBV12-4, the J gene TRBJ2-3; D is possibly TRBD1 (5 bases). The CDR3 covers 11 residues.

This chain links TRBV11-1 with TRBJ2-4; no definite D call. TRBJ2-5 explains the end of the DNA better; the J call may be wrong. CDR1 is SGHAT and CDR2 is FQDESV in the germline V gene (reference sequence). This CDR3 has 14 residues. Written as DNA, the CDR3 is TGTGCCAGCAGCCTCAGACGGAACCAAGAGACCCAGTACTTC. This encodes CASSLRRNQETQYF.

This clonotype was seen many times. V is TRBV7-2 and J is TRBJ1-5; unclear D gene. V shed 5 bases and J shed 3 bases, with 11 bases lying between them. CDR3 size: 14 residues. CDR1 SGHTA and CDR2 FQGNSA come from the germline V gene. DNA of the CDR3: TGTGCCAGCAGCGCTACAAGGGACAATCAGCCCCAGCATTTT. Amino acid sequence: CASSATRDNQPQHF.

This clonotype was seen more than once but under ten times. The chain employs TRBV27 and TRBJ2-7; D possibly corresponds to TRBD1 (6 bases). There are 14 residues in the CDR3. The V end was cut by 5 bases, the J end by 4 bases, with 15 bases between. Germline-derived CDR1 and CDR2 are MNHEY and SMNVEV (reference sequence). The CDR3 nucleotides are TGTGCCAGCAGTGTGCGCAGGGGCGGATACGAGCAGTACTTC. Residues: CASSVRRGGYEQYF.

This rearrangement joins TRBV7-2 to TRBJ2-7; D uncertain. This CDR3 has 14 amino acids. The germline V gene encodes CDR1 SGHTA and CDR2 FQGNSA. Trimming left V 4 bases short and J 2 bases short, with 12 bases between. CDR3 nucleotide sequence: TGTGCCAGCAGCTATACCGGGTCAACCTACGAGCAGTACTTC. The encoded protein is CASSYTGSTYEQYF.

CDR3 sequence reads: CASSQEVVGTGANIQYF. The CDR3 region has the DNA TGTGCCAGCAGCCAAGAGGTTGTCGGGACAGGGGCGAACATTCAGTACTTC. The chain links TRBV4-2 to TRBJ2-4, with 10 bases matching TRBD1. J lost 7 bases, V lost 0 bases, and 9 bases had no gene match. The CDR3 runs 17 residues. Germline-derived CDR1 and CDR2 are LGHNA and YNFKEQ.

The rearrangement joins TRBV29-1 to TRBJ2-3; 10 bases align to TRBD2. Germline V gene data show CDR1 as SQVTM and CDR2 as ANQGSEA. The CDR3 consists of 13 residues. The V gene end was trimmed by 7 bases and the J gene end by 4 bases; junction bases not matched to a gene: 5. DNA of the CDR3: TGCAGCGCCGGAGGGACTAGCGCAGATACGCAGTATTTT. Translation gives CSAGGTSADTQYF.

V and J are TRBV10-3 and TRBJ1-1; D is unresolved. Germline CDR1 ENHRY, CDR2 SYGVKD. V was cut by 2 bases and J by 3 bases, with 16 bases left in between. This CDR3 region has 16 residues. As DNA, the CDR3 is TGTGCCATCAGTGAGCCCGCTAAGGGTGTGGACACTGAAGCTTTCTTT. It is translated as CAISEPAKGVDTEAFF.

This clonotype is a singleton in its sample. The chain combines TRBV4-3 with TRBJ1-2; TRBD1 agrees at 11 bases. Germline loops: CDR1 LGHNA, CDR2 YSLEER. Trimming cost V 0 bases and J 3 bases; bases outside gene matches: 12. The CDR3 loop spans 19 amino acids. In DNA form, the CDR3 reads TGCGCCAGCAGCCAAGATTTTAGGACAGGGGGCAAAAGGGACTATGGCTACACCTTC. Amino acids: CASSQDFRTGGKRDYGYTF.

The rearrangement links TRBV29-1 to TRBJ2-5; D perhaps matches TRBD1 (6 bases). CDR1 SQVTM and CDR2 ANQGSEA come from the germline V gene. With 5 bases removed from V and 2 bases from J, the gap between germline ends came to 15 bases. The CDR3 has 14 amino acids. The CDR3 nucleotides read TGCAGCGTTCCAGGGGCCTCTCGTCAAGAGACCCAGTACTTC. Amino acid sequence: CSVPGASRQETQYF.

A few counts support this clonotype. The chain has TRBV2 and TRBJ2-3; D not certain. Trimming took 2 bases from V and 6 from J, leaving 9 bases between them. There are 13 residues in the CDR3. The V gene's germline CDR1 is SNHLY and CDR2 FYNNEI. CDR3 residues: CASSESREDTQYF. The CDR3 DNA is TGTGCCAGCAGTGAATCCCGCGAGGATACGCAGTATTTT.

V and J are TRBV6-6 and TRBJ2-1, with a possible D match to TRBD1 (6 bases). V was trimmed by 6 bases and J by 9 bases, leaving 15 bases between them. Germline CDR1 and CDR2: MNHNY and SVGAGI (reference sequence). The CDR3 runs to 13 residues. CDR3 loop: CASSLRGGGEQFF. The CDR3 bases are TGTGCCAGCAGCCTGCGAGGGGGTGGTGAGCAGTTCTTC.

The CDR3 here is CASSLGVLRWAGDHNEQFF. The CDR3 DNA reads as TGTGCCAGCAGCTTAGGAGTTCTAAGGTGGGCAGGGGATCACAATGAGCAGTTCTTC. The V and J genes are TRBV7-9 and TRBJ2-1, with D perhaps matching TRBD1 (6 bases). Trimming shortened V by 1 base and J by 5 bases, and 24 bases separated the two germline ends. The CDR3 is 19 amino acids. CDR1 and CDR2 from the germline V gene are SEHNR and FQNEAQ (reference sequence).

This clonotype was recorded at least ten times. This chain links TRBV12-3 or TRBV12-4 with TRBJ2-5, with D perhaps being TRBD1 or TRBD2 (5 bases each). Trimming removed 8 bases at V and 5 bases at J, with 18 bases between. The length of the CDR3 is 14 residues. CDR3 sequence reads: CASGSVEGWETQYF. CDR3 coding DNA: TGTGCCAGCGGATCGGTCGAGGGGTGGGAGACCCAGTACTTC.